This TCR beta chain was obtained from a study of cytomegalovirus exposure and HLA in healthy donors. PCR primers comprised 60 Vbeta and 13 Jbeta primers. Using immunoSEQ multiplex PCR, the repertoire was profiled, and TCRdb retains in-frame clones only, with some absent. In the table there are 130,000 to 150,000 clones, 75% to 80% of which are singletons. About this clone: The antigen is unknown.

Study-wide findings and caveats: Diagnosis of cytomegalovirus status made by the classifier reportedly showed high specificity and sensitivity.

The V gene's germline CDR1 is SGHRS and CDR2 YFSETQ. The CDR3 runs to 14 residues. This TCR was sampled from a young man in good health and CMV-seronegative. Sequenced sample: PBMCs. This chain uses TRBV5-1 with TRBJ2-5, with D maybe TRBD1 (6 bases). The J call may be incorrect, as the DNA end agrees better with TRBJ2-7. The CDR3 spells CASRSPGHSYEQYF. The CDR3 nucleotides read TGCGCCAGCAGGTCCCCGGGACACTCCTACGAGCAGTACTTC.